These 18 T cell receptor beta chains were sequenced from one sample in a study of tumor-infiltrating lymphocytes in primary liver carcinoma. For each extraction, RNA and DNA were obtained together from 20-30 mg of unsorted bulk tissue. From roughly 0.55 ug of total RNA, TCR beta-specific cDNA was reverse-transcribed using a constant-region primer. Slightly modified ARM-PCR, run as three nested multiplex PCR rounds, produced the TCR beta libraries. For 10 cycles apiece, the opening two PCR rounds ran with TRBV1-TRBV30 forward primers and a C-beta reverse primer. MiXCR, run by TCRdb on the multiplex PCR reads, gives a single entry per CDR3 protein. The data hold approximately 64,000 distinct CDR3 sequences, with 71% observed a single time. Sequenced material: liver tumor tissue from sampling region 4. Subset described: tumor region T4, right-lateral pole. The receptors shown here come from a man in his forties or fifties with primary liver carcinoma and hepatitis B virus infection.

In its sample, this clonotype was seen once. Mismatch with germline at one junction end may stem from a read error. This CDR3 reads CASSGGLETYGQYF. The DNA for the CDR3 is TGTGCTAGCAGCGGGGGACTAGAAACCTACGGGCAGTACTTC. The chain joins TRBV5-6 to TRBJ2-7; 8 nucleotides agree with TRBD2. This CDR3 is built from 14 residues. The germline CDR1 and CDR2 sequences are SGHDT and YYEEEE.

This clonotype was recorded only once. The chain joins TRBV29-1 to TRBJ1-1; D is unclear. Per germline, CDR1 SQVTM and CDR2 ANQGSEA. This CDR3 has 13 amino acids. V lost 1 base to trimming and J lost 5 bases, with 11 bases between them. The CDR3 loop reads CSVEGGTKTEAFF. The CDR3 DNA sequence: TGCAGCGTTGAAGGGGGTACGAAGACTGAAGCTTTCTTT.

A remark on this clonotype: Germline and junction disagree at one end, which may indicate a read error. The chain couples TRBV29-1 to TRBJ1-1; tentative D call: TRBD1 (5 bases). This CDR3 is built from 13 residues. From germline, CDR1 is SQVTM and CDR2 ANQGSEA. The CDR3 here is CCVVMQGDTGAFF. CDR3 DNA sequence: TGCTGCGTTGTAATGCAGGGAGACACTGGAGCTTTCTTT. The full variable domain, rest sourced from reference TRBV29-1 and TRBJ1-1, is SAVISQKPSRDICQRGTSLTIQCQVDSQVTMMFWYRQQPGQSLTLIATANQGSEATYESGFVIDKFPISRPNLTFSTLTVSNMSPEDSSIYLCCVVMQGDTGAFFGQGTRLTVV.

Comment on this clonotype: A junction end diverges from the germline sequence, so it may reflect a read error. V gene TRBV6-5 combines with J gene TRBJ1-3; a weak D match, TRBD1 (5 bases). The germline CDR1 and CDR2 sequences are MNHEY and SVGAGI. The CDR3 loop spans 16 amino acids. In DNA form, the CDR3 reads TGCGCCAGCAGTCCCGGGGCGGGGGGAACTGGAGACACCATATATTTT. This gives the protein CASSPGAGGTGDTIYF.

To note about this clonotype: A junction boundary mismatches the germline segment, possibly from a read error. This chain links TRBV11-1 with TRBJ2-4, with 7 bases lining up with TRBD2. The CDR3 spans 17 residues. Germline assignment: CDR1 SGHAT and CDR2 FQDESV (reference sequence). CDR3 sequence: CASSFPGTNGFKNIKYF. The CDR3 DNA reads as TGTGCCAGCAGCTTTCCCGGGACTAACGGGTTCAAAAACATTAAGTACTTC.

About this clonotype itself: One end of the junction is discordant with germline, which a read error may explain. The rearrangement links TRBV29-1 to TRBJ2-1, with 7 bases matching TRBD1. There are 14 residues in the CDR3. CDR1 is SQVTM and CDR2 is ANQGSEA in the germline V gene. CDR3 amino acids: CSVDRDSAYIEQFF. CDR3 DNA: TGCAGCGTTGACCGGGACAGTGCCTACATTGAGCAGTTCTTC.

For this clonotype: One end of the junction does not line up with germline, which may come from a read error. This rearrangement joins TRBV11-2 to TRBJ2-1; no firm D call. The germline V gene encodes CDR1 SGHAT and CDR2 FQNNGV. The CDR3 extends over 14 amino acids. CDR3 DNA: TGTGACAGTAGCTTAGATAAAGCCTACAATGAGGAGTTCTTC. As protein: CDSSLDKAYNEEFF.

This clonotype was found once. A junction end diverges from the germline sequence, so it may reflect a read error. Written as DNA, the CDR3 is TGTGCCGGCAGCTCCCTTGGGACAGGAGGCTCCTACAATGAGCAGTTCTTC. Its protein product is CAGSSLGTGGSYNEQFF. V gene TRBV7-8 combines with J gene TRBJ2-1, with 8 bases that match TRBD1. Germline loops: CDR1 SGHVS, CDR2 FQNEAQ. CDR3 length equals 17 residues.

Details on this clonotype: A clone one base away is much larger, so this may be a read error. The V and J genes are TRBV9 and TRBJ2-1; 8 nucleotides line up with TRBD2. Looked up from germline, CDR1 is SGDLS and CDR2 is YYNGEE. The CDR3 extends over 15 amino acids. The CDR3 nucleotides read TGTGCCAGCAGCCAAGCGGGAGTAGGCTACAATGAGCAGATCTTC. Translation: CASSQAGVGYNEQIF.

The chain is built from TRBV6-6 and TRBJ1-2; tentative D call: TRBD1 (5 bases). V dropped 10 bases and J dropped 10 bases, with 31 bases sitting between them. The CDR3 covers 16 residues. In germline, CDR1 is MNHNY, CDR2 SVGAGI (reference sequence). The CDR3 protein is CAKSYSAETGRVVYTF. CDR3 bases: TGTGCCAAAAGTTACTCGGCGGAAACGGGGCGCGTTGTCTACACCTTC.

This clonotype was detected ten times or more. The gene calls are TRBV10-2 and TRBJ2-3; D is undetermined. V lost 8 bases to trimming and J lost 1 base, with 10 bases between them. Germline V gives CDR1 WSHSY, CDR2 SAAADI. CDR3 length equals 13 residues. The CDR3 nucleotides read TGCGCCAGCGGGAATGCGCGCACAGATACGCAGTATTTT. Translating gives CASGNARTDTQYF.

Points on this clonotype: A much larger clone sits a single nucleotide away, making a read error possible. The rearrangement uses TRBV25-1 and TRBJ2-3, with 9 bases identical to TRBD1. This CDR3 region has 16 residues. Germline CDR1 and CDR2: MGHDK and SYGVNS. CDR3 in amino acids: CVSSEFWDRDTDTQYF. The CDR3 bases are TGTGTCAGCAGTGAATTCTGGGACAGGGACACAGATACGCAGTATTTT.

Turning to this clonotype: Without the conserved terminal phenylalanine or tryptophan, this CDR3 likely stems from a read error. This chain joins TRBV29-1 and TRBJ2-5; perhaps TRBD2 as D (5 bases). With 8 bases removed from V and 4 bases from J, the gap between germline ends came to 17 bases. This CDR3 is 13 amino acids long. Germline CDR1 is SQVTM and CDR2 is ANQGSEA. The CDR3 here is CSTLMEVGETQYI. The CDR3 nucleotides read TGCAGCACCCTGATGGAGGTGGGAGAGACCCAGTACATC.

On this clonotype itself: One end of the junction fails to match germline, which may point to a read error. The gene calls are TRBV6-5 and TRBJ2-3; TRBD2 matches at 8 bases. This CDR3 spans 12 amino acids. The germline CDR1 and CDR2 sequences are MNHEY and SVGAGI. The CDR3: CVSSLSGKGLHF. CDR3 DNA: TGTGTCAGCAGTCTTAGCGGGAAGGGACTGCACTTT.

Note on this clonotype: A read error is possible here, since a much larger clone lies one base away. The CDR3 does not close with the conserved phenylalanine or tryptophan, likely indicating a read error. The chain links TRBV4-2 to TRBJ2-5, with D uncertain. The germline CDR1 and CDR2 sequences are LGHNA and YNFKEQ. Trimming shortened V by 3 bases and J by 2 bases, and 16 bases separated the two germline ends. This CDR3 has 16 residues. CDR3 bases: TGTGCCAGCAGCCACGTTCACCCGGACGTACAAGAGACCCAGTACGTC. Its protein is CASSHVHPDVQETQYV.

Many counts were recorded for this clonotype. The chain uses TRBV4-2 and TRBJ2-3, with D perhaps matching TRBD1 (6 bases). Trimming took off 0 bases at V and 5 bases at J, with 12 bases between the two ends. Germline CDR1 and CDR2: LGHNA and YNFKEQ. CDR3 length: 15 residues. The CDR3 bases are TGTGCCAGCAGCCAAGACGAAGGGGGTGTAGATACGCAGTATTTT. This encodes CASSQDEGGVDTQYF.

With regard to this clonotype: Possible read error: a much larger clone is one base away. The chain uses TRBV12-3 or TRBV12-4 and TRBJ2-1; D might be TRBD2 (5 bases). The CDR3 is 11 amino acids. The CDR3 spells CASSLGLSELF. The CDR3 coding sequence is TGTGCCAGCAGTTTAGGACTATCGGAGTTATTC.

Regarding this clonotype: One end of the junction varies from germline; a read error may be responsible. The J gene is TRBJ1-5, the V gene TRBV6-2 or TRBV6-3; no firm D call. The CDR3 totals 12 residues. In germline, CDR1 is MNHEY, CDR2 SVGEGT. CDR3 sequence reads: CVSSSGSLPQHF. The CDR3 DNA reads TGTGTCAGCAGTTCAGGAAGTCTGCCCCAGCATTTT.